The subject of this entry is one TCR beta chain. This clonotype was seen a few times. This clone's antigen is unknown. The sample holds no much larger clone one base away, and base qualities are not on file. The data were taken from a study of T-cell memory formation after mild COVID-19 (dated by TCRdb to the early 2020s). For the wider study: Most TCR sequence clusters were specific to one of the two donors. Two young, previously healthy adult volunteers made up the cohort, one male and one female. T-cell clones expanding and contracting after mild COVID-19 in two donors were tracked by longitudinal TCRalpha and TCRbeta repertoire sequencing. Overall results and qualifications from the work: Whether the second-wave clones peaking on day 37 were SARS-CoV-2 specific was not confirmed. Contracting CD4+ clones were found mainly in CM and EM memory subsets, while CD8+ clones were enriched in EMRA. Some responding clones were detected in pre-infection memory, which suggested that pre-existing cross-reactive memory T cells had joined the SARS-CoV-2 response. The study included only a couple of mild cases, and larger cohorts that include severe cases with pre-infection samples were judged to be necessary. Clones that contracted from day 15 to 85 showed balanced CD4/CD8 phenotypes, whereas a second wave of clones that expanded from day 15 to 37 leaned towards CD4+.

The CDR3 runs 15 residues from the cysteine to the phenylalanine. This entry keeps only the CDR3 DNA: 45 bases, framed from base 1. Cut back by 2 bases and 2 bases, the V and J ends lie 11 bases apart. From the germline V gene, CDR1 is SGHTA and CDR2 is FQGTGA. Sequencing was performed on an Illumina NovaSeq 6000. Using 5'RACE with constant-segment primers, TCRalpha and TCRbeta cDNA libraries were constructed, with sample barcodes and unique molecular identifiers added in the process. RNA was extracted from every sample with Trizol reagent. Library amplification was performed in two PCR steps, and a second sample barcode and Illumina TruSeq adapters were introduced in the second step. The libraries were sequenced on an Illumina NovaSeq using 2 x 150 bp paired-end reads. The authors processed their data as follows. Demultiplexing of reads and collapsing into UMI-guided consensus sequences were performed with migec v1.2.7. With mixcr v2.1.11, UMI consensuses were aligned to TRA and TRB V and J templates and assembled into clonotypes. A clonotype was counted as expanded or contracted only if both edgeR and NoisET called the change significant, with noise models trained on biological replicates. For edgeR calls, a false discovery rate-adjusted p below 0.01 and a log2 fold-change threshold of 1 were applied. As an exploratory analysis of dynamics, max-normalized trajectories of the 1000 most abundant clonotypes were examined by PCA with hierarchical clustering. Separately sequenced CD4+ and CD8+ repertoires were used to assign a CD4 or CD8 phenotype to each responding clone. TCRdb itself trimmed the public reads at Q25 with fastp, ran MiXCR and retained productive beta chains. Merged by CDR3 protein, the rows form single entries marked with the most common genes and DNA. These V and J calls are TCRdb output, not the study's own analysis. Across this sample there are approximately 340,000 distinct CDR3 sequences, with 13% seen only once. Of the sample, about 22% falls within the top ten clones.

Ficoll-Paque density gradient centrifugation was the method used to isolate PBMCs. This receptor was obtained from a young man who had mild COVID-19 (a few samples of this study predate the infection). The sample titles of this study are shuffled in the database, so cell type and time point are left out; the donor was told from shared clones. The sequenced sample consisted of PBMCs or a T cell subset sorted from them (not recorded which). This receptor chain uses TRBV7-3 and TRBJ2-3; the D gene is perhaps TRBD2, from 7 matching bases. The DNA is TGTGCCAGCAGCTTAGGCGGGGGCCACACAGATACGCAGTATTTT. Its product reads: CASSLGGGHTDTQYF.